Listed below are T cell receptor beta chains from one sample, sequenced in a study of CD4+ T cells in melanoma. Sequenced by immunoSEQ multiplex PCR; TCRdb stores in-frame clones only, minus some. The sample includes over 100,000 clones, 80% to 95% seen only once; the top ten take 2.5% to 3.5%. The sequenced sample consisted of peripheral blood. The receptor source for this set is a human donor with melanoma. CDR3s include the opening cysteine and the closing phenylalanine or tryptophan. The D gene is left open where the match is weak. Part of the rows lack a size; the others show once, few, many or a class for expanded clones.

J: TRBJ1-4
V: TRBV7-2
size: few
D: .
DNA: TGTGCCAGCAGCTTACAGGGTGGGCAGGGTGAAAAACTGTTTTTT
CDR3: CASSLQGGQGEKLFF

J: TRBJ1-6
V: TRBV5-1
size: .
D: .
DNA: TGCGCCAGCAGCTCGGGGGATTCACCCCTCCACTTT
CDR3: CASSSGDSPLHF

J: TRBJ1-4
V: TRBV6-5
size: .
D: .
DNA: TGTGCCAGCAGTTACCTCAATGAAAAACTGTTTTTT
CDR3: CASSYLNEKLFF

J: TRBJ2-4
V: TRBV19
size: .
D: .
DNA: TGTGCCAGTAGTATTTACAACAAAAACATTCAGTACTTC
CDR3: CASSIYNKNIQYF

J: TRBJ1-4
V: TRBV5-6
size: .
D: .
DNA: TGTGCCAGCAGCTTTTGGGGAACTAATGAAAAACTGTTTTTT
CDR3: CASSFWGTNEKLFF

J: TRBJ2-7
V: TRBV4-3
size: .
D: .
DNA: TGCGCCAGCAGCCAAGCGGACGATACCTACGAGCAGTACTTC
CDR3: CASSQADDTYEQYF

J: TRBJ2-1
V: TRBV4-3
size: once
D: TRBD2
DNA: TGCGCCAGCAGCCAAGCCCTTGGCGGGGGGAATGAGCAGTTCTTC
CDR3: CASSQALGGGNEQFF

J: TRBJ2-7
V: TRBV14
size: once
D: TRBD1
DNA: TGTGCCAGCAGCCGCCCCGGGACAGGGGCTTCCTACGAGCAGTACTTC
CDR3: CASSRPGTGASYEQYF

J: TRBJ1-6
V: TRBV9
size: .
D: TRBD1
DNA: TGTGCCAGCAGCGAGGGACAGGGGGTGAGGTCACCCCTCCACTTT
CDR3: CASSEGQGVRSPLHF

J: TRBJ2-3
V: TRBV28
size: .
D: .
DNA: TGTGCCAGCAGGGGGGGCGTGGGTTCAGATACGCAGTATTTT
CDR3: CASRGGVGSDTQYF

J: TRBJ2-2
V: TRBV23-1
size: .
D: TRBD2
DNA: TGCGCCAGCAGCTACAACGGAGGACTAGCGGGGGGTTCGAACACCGGGGAGCTGTTTTTT
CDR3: CASSYNGGLAGGSNTGELFF

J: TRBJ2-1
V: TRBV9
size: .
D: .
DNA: TGTGCCAGCAGCGTAGCGGTACATACCTCCTACAATGAGCAGTTCTTC
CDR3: CASSVAVHTSYNEQFF

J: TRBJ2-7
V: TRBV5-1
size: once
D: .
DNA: TGCGCCAGCAGCGTAACGTCGGGACTGTCCTACGAGCAGTACTTC
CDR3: CASSVTSGLSYEQYF

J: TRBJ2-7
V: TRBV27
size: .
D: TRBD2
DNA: TGTGCCAGCAGTTTATTCGGAGGGCGGGGGGGGAGGGACGAGCAGTACTTC
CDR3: CASSLFGGRGGRDEQYF

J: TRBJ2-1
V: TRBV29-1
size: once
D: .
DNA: TGCAGCGTTGAGAGGAGATGGAATGAGCAGTTCTTC
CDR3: CSVERRWNEQFF

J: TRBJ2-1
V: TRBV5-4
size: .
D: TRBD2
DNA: TGTGCCAGCAGCCCGGGGGGAGCGGGGGGTTACAATGAGCAGTTCTTC
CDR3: CASSPGGAGGYNEQFF

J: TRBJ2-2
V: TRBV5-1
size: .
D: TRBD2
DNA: TGCGCCAGCAGCCAGGGAGGGTCCAACACCGGGGAGCTGTTTTTT
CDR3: CASSQGGSNTGELFF

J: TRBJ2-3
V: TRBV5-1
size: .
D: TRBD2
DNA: TGCGCCAGCAGCGTTAGCGGGAGTAGCACAGATACGCAGTATTTT
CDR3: CASSVSGSSTDTQYF

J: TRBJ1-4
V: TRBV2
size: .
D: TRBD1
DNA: TGTGCCAGCAGTGAACGACAGGGAGTAGGGGAAAAACTGTTTTTT
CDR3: CASSERQGVGEKLFF

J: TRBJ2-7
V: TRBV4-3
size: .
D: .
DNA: TGCGCCAGCAGCCAAGAGGGGGGTAACGAGCAGTACTTC
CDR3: CASSQEGGNEQYF

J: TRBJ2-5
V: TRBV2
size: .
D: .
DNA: TGTGCCAGCAGGTACCAAGAGACCCAGTACTTC
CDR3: CASRYQETQYF

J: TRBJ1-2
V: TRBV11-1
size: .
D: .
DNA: TGTGCCAGCAGCCCGACCACTGGACAGTCCGGCTACACCTTC
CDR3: CASSPTTGQSGYTF

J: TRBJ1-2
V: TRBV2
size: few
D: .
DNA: TGTGCCACCGTCGGACAGACGAGAAACTATGGCTACACCTTC
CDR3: CATVGQTRNYGYTF

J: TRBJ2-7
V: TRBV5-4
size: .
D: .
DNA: TGTGCCAGCAGCTTGCTGGGGGGCAAGTACGAGCAGTACTTC
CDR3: CASSLLGGKYEQYF

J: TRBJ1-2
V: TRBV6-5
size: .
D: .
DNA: TGTGCCAGCAGTCGCGGGGGGGCAGCCTATGGCTACACCTTC
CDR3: CASSRGGAAYGYTF

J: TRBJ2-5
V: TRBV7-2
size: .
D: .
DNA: TGTGCCAGCAGCTTGGGAGGGGGTAGAGAGACCCAGTACTTC
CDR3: CASSLGGGRETQYF

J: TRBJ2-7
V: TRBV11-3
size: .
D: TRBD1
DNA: TGTGCCAGCAGTTCCGGGACAGCGCGGAACGAGCAGTACTTC
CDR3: CASSSGTARNEQYF

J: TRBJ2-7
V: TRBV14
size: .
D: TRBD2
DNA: TGTGCCAGCAGCCCGCGACTAGCGGGCTCCTACGAGCAGTACTTC
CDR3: CASSPRLAGSYEQYF

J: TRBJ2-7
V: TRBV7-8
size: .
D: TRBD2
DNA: TGTGCCAGCAGCTATAGCGGGGGTTCCTACGAGCAGTACTTC
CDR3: CASSYSGGSYEQYF

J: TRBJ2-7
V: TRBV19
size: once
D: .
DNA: TGTGCCAGTCGGCCGAGAGTCGGAAACTACGAGCAGTACTTC
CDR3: CASRPRVGNYEQYF

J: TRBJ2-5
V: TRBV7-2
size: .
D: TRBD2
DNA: TGTGCCAGCAGCTTGGGAGCGGGGGGAATCTATGGGCAGTACTTC
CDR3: CASSLGAGGIYGQYF

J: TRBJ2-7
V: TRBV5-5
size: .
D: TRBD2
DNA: TGTGCCAGCAGCTTCCGACTAGCGGGAAACTACGAGCAGTACTTC
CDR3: CASSFRLAGNYEQYF

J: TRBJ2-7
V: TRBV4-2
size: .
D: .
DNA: TGTGCCAGCAGCCAAGGCGGGGGCCGGAACGAGCAGTACTTC
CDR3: CASSQGGGRNEQYF

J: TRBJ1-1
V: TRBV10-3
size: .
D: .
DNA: TGTGCCATCAGTGAGAACCCATCGAACACTGAAGCTTTCTTT
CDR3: CAISENPSNTEAFF

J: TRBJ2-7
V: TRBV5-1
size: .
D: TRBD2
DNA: TGCGCCAGCAGCTTGGCAGGGACTAGTGACGAGCAGTACTTC
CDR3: CASSLAGTSDEQYF

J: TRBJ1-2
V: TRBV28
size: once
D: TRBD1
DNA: TGTGCCAGCAGCCAAACCTCGACAGGGGGATACTATGGCTACACCTTC
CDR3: CASSQTSTGGYYGYTF

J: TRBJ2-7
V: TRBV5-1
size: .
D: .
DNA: TGCGCCAGCAGCTCGGGCAGTTCCTACGAGCAGTACTTC
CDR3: CASSSGSSYEQYF

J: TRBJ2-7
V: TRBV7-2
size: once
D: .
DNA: TGTGCCAGCAGCTTGACTAGCTACGAGCAGTACTTC
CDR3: CASSLTSYEQYF

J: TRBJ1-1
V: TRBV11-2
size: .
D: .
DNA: TGTGCCAGCAGCTTAGTGGAGAACACTGAAGCTTTCTTT
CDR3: CASSLVENTEAFF

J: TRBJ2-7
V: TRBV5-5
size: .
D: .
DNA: TGTGCCAGCAGCAGTCATACCGAGCAGTACTTC
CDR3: CASSSHTEQYF

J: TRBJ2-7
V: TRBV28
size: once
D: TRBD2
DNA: TGTGCCAGCATTAGAGGGGCTAGCGGGAGTTACGAGCAGTACTTC
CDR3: CASIRGASGSYEQYF

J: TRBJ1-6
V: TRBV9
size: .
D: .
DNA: TGTGCCAGCAGCGTAGATCATGGGGGAGCGGGAAATTCACCCCTCCACTTT
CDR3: CASSVDHGGAGNSPLHF

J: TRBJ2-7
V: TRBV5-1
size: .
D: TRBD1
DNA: TGCGCCAGCAGGGCGTGGACAGGCAACTACGAGCAGTACTTC
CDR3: CASRAWTGNYEQYF

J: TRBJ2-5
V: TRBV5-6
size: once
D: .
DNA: TGTGCCAGCAGCTTCTTAGGGTATGGTGGCTGGGAGACCCAGTACTTC
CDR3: CASSFLGYGGWETQYF

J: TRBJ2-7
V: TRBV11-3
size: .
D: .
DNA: TGTGCCAGCAGCTTAGATGAGGGCAGCTCCTACGAGCAGTACTTC
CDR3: CASSLDEGSSYEQYF

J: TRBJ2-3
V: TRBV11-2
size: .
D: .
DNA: TGTGCCAGCAGCTTAGTTAGCAGTAGCACAGATACGCAGTATTTT
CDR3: CASSLVSSSTDTQYF

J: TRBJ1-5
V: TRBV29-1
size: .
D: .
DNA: TGCAGCGTCTCTCAGGGGCGCGATCAGCCCCAGCATTTT
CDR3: CSVSQGRDQPQHF

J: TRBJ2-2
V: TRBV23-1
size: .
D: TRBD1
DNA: TGCGCCAGCAGCACCGGGACAGGGGGTCCCGGGGAGCTGTTTTTT
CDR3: CASSTGTGGPGELFF

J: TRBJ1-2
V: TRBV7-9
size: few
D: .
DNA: TGTGCCAGCAGCTTAAACAAGGGTGTATTTGGCTACACCTTC
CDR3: CASSLNKGVFGYTF

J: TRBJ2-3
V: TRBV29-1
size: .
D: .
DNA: TGCAGCGCCCCCTCCAGCACAGATACGCAGTATTTT
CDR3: CSAPSSTDTQYF

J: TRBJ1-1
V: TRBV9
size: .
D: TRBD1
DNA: TGTGCCAGCAGCGCCAGTACAGGGGTGATGGACACTGAAGCTTTCTTT
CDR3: CASSASTGVMDTEAFF

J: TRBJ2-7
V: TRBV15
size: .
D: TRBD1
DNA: TGTGCCACCAGCAGAGATCTTGGGACAGGGAAGGTCTACGAGCAGTACTTC
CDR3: CATSRDLGTGKVYEQYF

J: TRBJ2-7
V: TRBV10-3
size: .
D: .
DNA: TGTGCCATCAGTAACGGCCCGTACGAGCAGTACTTC
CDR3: CAISNGPYEQYF